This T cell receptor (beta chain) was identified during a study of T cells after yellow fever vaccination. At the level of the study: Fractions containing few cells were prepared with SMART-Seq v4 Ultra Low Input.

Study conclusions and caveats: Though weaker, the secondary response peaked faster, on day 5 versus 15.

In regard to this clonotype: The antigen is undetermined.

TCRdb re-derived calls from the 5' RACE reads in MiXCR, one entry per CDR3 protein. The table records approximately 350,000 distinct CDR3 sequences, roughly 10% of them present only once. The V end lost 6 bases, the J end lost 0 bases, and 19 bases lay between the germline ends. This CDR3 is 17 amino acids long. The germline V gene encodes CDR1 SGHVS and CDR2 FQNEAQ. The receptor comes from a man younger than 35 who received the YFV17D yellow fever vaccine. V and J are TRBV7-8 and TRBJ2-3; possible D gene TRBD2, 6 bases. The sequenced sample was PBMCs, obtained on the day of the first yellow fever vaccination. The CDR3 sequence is CASSRDGGGASTDTQYF. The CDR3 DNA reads TGTGCCAGCAGTCGGGACGGTGGCGGGGCTAGCACAGATACGCAGTATTTT.